A single sample is the source of the 24 T cell receptor beta chains below, sequenced in a study of cytomegalovirus exposure and HLA in healthy donors. The PCR ran on 60 Vbeta and 13 Jbeta primers. TCRdb's table, derived via immunoSEQ multiplex PCR, lists solely in-frame clones and lacks some. Of a few hundred thousand clones listed, under 80% were seen once; the top ten hold approximately 2.1%. Source material: PBMCs. These receptors were taken from a female donor in good health and CMV-seronegative.

The rearrangement uses TRBV6-6 and TRBJ2-1, with D tentatively TRBD2 (5 bases). Germline CDR1 and CDR2: MNHNY and SVGAGI (reference sequence). This CDR3 comprises 15 residues. Trimming took off 0 bases at V and 1 base at J, with 7 bases between the two ends. The CDR3 sequence is CASSYSDFSYNEQFF. The CDR3 bases are TGTGCCAGCAGTTACTCGGACTTTTCCTACAATGAGCAGTTCTTC.

The chain couples TRBV7-2 to TRBJ2-1, with a tentative D call TRBD2 (6 bases). The germline CDR1 and CDR2 sequences are SGHTA and FQGNSA. The CDR3 is 15 residues long. The ends were cut back, 5 bases at V and 0 bases at J, with 11 bases in the middle. The CDR3 loop is CASSKEGLSYNEQFF. The CDR3 region has the DNA TGTGCCAGCAGCAAAGAGGGACTCTCCTACAATGAGCAGTTCTTC.

This clone was detected a few times. CDR3 DNA: TGCGCCAGCAGTGACGGCTACGAGCAGTACTTC. Translated, it gives CASSDGYEQYF. The chain links TRBV10-1 to TRBJ2-7; D remains unclear. The CDR3 loop spans 11 amino acids. Germline lookup yields CDR1 WNHNN and CDR2 SYGVQD (reference sequence). Trimming removed 3 bases at V and 3 bases at J, with 3 bases between.

This rearrangement joins TRBV5-4 to TRBJ2-4, with 11 bases matching TRBD1. The CDR3 totals 16 residues. CDR1 and CDR2 from the germline V gene are SGHNT and YYREEE (reference sequence). Germline trimming cut 3 bases from V and 6 bases from J; bases unmatched to any gene: 8. CDR3 in amino acids: CASSWIGTGGRNIQYF. The CDR3 DNA sequence: TGTGCCAGCAGCTGGATTGGGACAGGGGGGCGAAACATTCAGTACTTC.

V and J are TRBV19 and TRBJ2-2; D possibly corresponds to TRBD2 (5 bases). Trimming pared 7 bases from V and 1 base from J, leaving 16 bases between. Germline CDR1 and CDR2: LNHDA and SQIVND (reference sequence). The CDR3 totals 16 residues. CDR3 residues: CASTPLVSLNTGELFF. The CDR3, as DNA: TGTGCCAGTACCCCACTAGTCTCCTTGAACACCGGGGAGCTGTTTTTT.

This chain joins TRBV6-4 and TRBJ1-1, with 10 bases lining up with TRBD1. The CDR3 length is 16 residues. V dropped 1 base and J dropped 1; count of bases not matched to a gene: 3. CDR1 and CDR2 (germline): MRHNA, SNTAGT. CDR3 sequence reads: CASSDLWTGGNTEAFF. The CDR3 DNA reads as TGTGCCAGCAGTGACTTGTGGACAGGGGGGAACACTGAAGCTTTCTTT.

V gene TRBV7-8 combines with J gene TRBJ1-2; a weak D match, TRBD1 (6 bases). V was pared by 5 bases and J by 8 bases, with 21 bases between. This CDR3 has 15 amino acids. The germline V gene encodes CDR1 SGHVS and CDR2 FQNEAQ. CDR3: CASSNPQGYRMGYTF. CDR3 coding DNA: TGTGCCAGCAGCAATCCACAGGGCTACCGTATGGGCTACACCTTC.

This sequence joins TRBV19 and TRBJ2-7; D not certain. V was pared by 1 base and J by 1 base, with 8 bases between. The CDR3 is 14 residues long. The germline V gene has CDR1 LNHDA and CDR2 SQIVND (reference sequence). The DNA for the CDR3 is TGTGCCAGTAGTATAGGGCGGAGTTCCTACGAGCAGTACTTC. This translates into CASSIGRSSYEQYF.

The gene calls are TRBV4-2 and TRBJ2-1, with D possibly TRBD2 on 5 matching bases. Trimming removed 4 bases at V and 5 bases at J, with 12 bases between. This CDR3 is built from 14 residues. The germline V gene has CDR1 LGHNA and CDR2 YNFKEQ. In DNA, the CDR3 is TGTGCCAGCAGCCCGGGAACCCGGCACAATGAGCAGTTCTTC. Amino acids: CASSPGTRHNEQFF.

This clone is a singleton in its sample. The CDR3 protein is CASSDSRTATNEKLFF. The CDR3 coding sequence is TGTGCCAGCAGTGATTCGAGGACAGCAACTAATGAAAAACTGTTTTTT. The V call is TRBV27, the J call TRBJ1-4; D is possibly TRBD1 (6 bases). The CDR3 contains 16 residues. The V end was cut by 5 bases, the J end by 0 bases, with 13 bases between. Germline lookup yields CDR1 MNHEY and CDR2 SMNVEV (reference sequence). Looking up the rest from reference TRBV27 and TRBJ1-4 gives the full variable domain: EAQVTQNPRYLITVTGKKLTVTCSQNMNHEYMSWYRQDPGLGLRQIYYSMNVEVTDKGDVPEGYKVSRKEKRNFPLILESPSPNQTSLYFCASSDSRTATNEKLFFGSGTQLSVL.

This clone was observed a single time. The chain uses TRBV29-1 and TRBJ2-1, with TRBD2 matching over 10 bases. In germline, CDR1 is SQVTM, CDR2 ANQGSEA. This CDR3 spans 13 amino acids. The chain's CDR3 is CSSGRSSYNEQFF. CDR3 DNA sequence: TGCAGTAGCGGGAGGAGCTCCTACAATGAGCAGTTCTTC.

The chain carries TRBV2 and TRBJ1-1; D unclear. V lost 3 bases, J lost 5 bases, and 4 bases lay in between. CDR1 is SNHLY, CDR2 FYNNEI, per germline. This CDR3 comprises 11 residues. CDR3 nucleotide sequence: TGTGCCAGCAGTGATTATACTGAAGCTTTCTTT. Translating it yields CASSDYTEAFF.

The rearrangement joins TRBV25-1 to TRBJ2-3, with D maybe TRBD2 (5 bases). Germline assignment: CDR1 MGHDK and CDR2 SYGVNS. The CDR3 spans 14 residues. Trimming cost V 9 bases and J 1 base, with 14 bases left between them. CDR3 nucleotides: TGTGCCAGTAAAGATAGCGCTGGCACAGATACGCAGTATTTT. Translation: CASKDSAGTDTQYF.

The table lists this clone with a few counts. The chain is built from TRBV28 and TRBJ2-2; 9 bases map to TRBD1. From germline, CDR1 is MDHEN and CDR2 SYDVKM. V lost 2 bases to trimming and J lost 7 bases; unmatched junction nucleotides: 5. The CDR3 runs 15 residues. Here the CDR3 reads CASSLGTGRIGELFF. In DNA, the CDR3 is TGTGCCAGCAGTTTAGGGACAGGGCGTATCGGGGAGCTGTTTTTT.

A note on this clone: At one end, the junction sequence differs from germline, possibly due to a read error. This chain uses TRBV7-9 with TRBJ1-2; D not certain. CDR1 and CDR2 from the germline V gene are SEHNR and FQNEAQ (reference sequence). CDR3 length: 12 residues. The CDR3 region has the DNA TGTTCCAGCAGCTTTTCCGACGACAGCTACACCTTC. Its translation is CSSSFSDDSYTF.

The rearrangement uses TRBV30 and TRBJ1-1; 8 bases agree with TRBD1. V was pared by 1 base and J by 11 bases, with 6 bases of the junction left unmatched. The CDR3 is 12 amino acids. Germline assignment: CDR1 GTSNPN and CDR2 SVGIG (reference sequence). The CDR3 sequence: CAWSAQGARAFF. CDR3 sequence (DNA): TGTGCCTGGAGTGCGCAGGGGGCGCGCGCTTTCTTT.

The J gene is TRBJ1-4, the V gene TRBV28; 9 nucleotides agree with TRBD1. The CDR3 extends over 16 amino acids. CDR1 is MDHEN and CDR2 is SYDVKM in the germline V gene. Trimming cost V 5 bases and J 6 bases; bases outside gene matches: 10. In DNA, the CDR3 is TGTGCCAGCAGTCCCGGGACAGGGAGTGGGTATGAAAAACTGTTTTTT. Translating gives CASSPGTGSGYEKLFF. The full variable domain, rest sourced from reference TRBV28 and TRBJ1-4, is DVKVTQSSRYLVKRTGEKVFLECVQDMDHENMFWYRQDPGLGLRLIYFSYDVKMKEKGDIPEGYSVSREKKERFSLILESASTNQTSMYLCASSPGTGSGYEKLFFGSGTQLSVL.

This chain uses TRBV5-1 with TRBJ1-2; weak D call: TRBD1 (5 bases). This CDR3 comprises 14 residues. V was cut by 3 bases and J by 7 bases, with 16 bases left in between. Germline V CDR1 and CDR2: SGHRS, YFSETQ. The CDR3 sequence is CASSYEHRGGGYTF. DNA of the CDR3: TGCGCCAGCAGCTATGAACACCGGGGGGGTGGCTACACCTTC.

This clone showed up just a few times. The chain links TRBV29-1 to TRBJ2-1; 7 bases fit TRBD1. The CDR3 runs to 16 residues. Germline CDR1 and CDR2: SQVTM and ANQGSEA. The V gene end was trimmed by 4 bases and the J gene end by 1 base; junction bases not matched to a gene: 10. The CDR3 DNA is TGCAGCGTTGTGGGTCATGACAGGGTGTCCTACAATGAGCAGTTCTTC. Residues: CSVVGHDRVSYNEQFF.

Comments on this clone: This same CDR3 is encoded by further DNA sequences in the sample. The CDR3 DNA follows: TGTGCCAGCAGTGTCGGGACAGGCTCCTACGAGCAGTACTTC. Translating it yields CASSVGTGSYEQYF. This chain connects TRBV2 to TRBJ2-7; 8 bases agree with TRBD1. CDR1 SNHLY and CDR2 FYNNEI come from the germline V gene. Trimming removed 4 bases from V and 0 bases from J; junction bases left unmatched: 2. The CDR3 is 14 residues long.

V usage is TRBV4-1 and J usage is TRBJ2-5, with 8 bases aligning to TRBD1. In germline, CDR1 is MGHRA, CDR2 YSYEKL. The CDR3 totals 17 residues. J was trimmed by 1 base and V by 4 bases; bases with no gene match: 11. CDR3 sequence: CASSLLTGVPGQETQYF. CDR3 in DNA: TGCGCCAGCAGCCTATTGACAGGGGTTCCGGGCCAAGAGACCCAGTACTTC.

This clone was seen a handful of times. This chain uses TRBV10-1 with TRBJ2-2; TRBD2 matches 11 bases. After removal of 6 bases from V and 6 bases from J, the junction contained 9 bases not matched to a gene. CDR3 length equals 16 residues. Germline lookup yields CDR1 WNHNN and CDR2 SYGVQD (reference sequence). The DNA for the CDR3 is TGCGCCAGCAGACCCGGACTAGCGGGTGTGGCCGGGGAGCTGTTTTTT. Its protein product is CASRPGLAGVAGELFF.

The chain recombines TRBV19 with TRBJ2-3; D unresolved. The CDR3 has 14 amino acids. The germline CDR1 and CDR2 sequences are LNHDA and SQIVND (reference sequence). With 2 bases removed from V and 2 bases from J, the gap between germline ends came to 8 bases. CDR3 sequence reads: CASSIKWATDTQYF. CDR3 sequence (DNA): TGTGCCAGTAGTATAAAGTGGGCCACAGATACGCAGTATTTT.

CDR3 amino acids: CASSLAEGGRNYGYTF. The CDR3, as DNA: TGTGCCAGCAGCTTAGCGGAAGGGGGCCGTAACTATGGCTACACCTTC. This chain uses TRBV7-6 with TRBJ1-2, with 7 bases lining up with TRBD1. J gave up 1 base and V 0 bases, and 5 bases lay outside the gene matches. CDR3 length equals 16 residues. Germline CDR1 SGHVS, CDR2 FNYEAQ.